A single sample is the source of the 13 T cell receptor beta chains below, sequenced in a study of CD8 T cells in Susac syndrome. An amount of RNA that ranged from 0.5 to 1 ug was reverse transcribed with random hexamers. Each CDR3 protein is one row after TCRdb ran MiXCR on the immunoSEQ multiplex PCR reads. Found here are about 210,000 distinct CDR3 sequences, less than 95% of them singletons; the top ten hold 0.15% to 0.2%. Input material: CD4+ T cells from PBMCs. These TCRs come from a human donor with Susac syndrome.

This chain connects TRBV20-1 to TRBJ2-5, with D uncertain. From germline, CDR1 is DFQATT and CDR2 SNEGSKA (reference sequence). CDR3 length: 12 amino acids. The V end lost 2 bases, the J end lost 4 bases, and 8 bases lay between the germline ends. The chain's CDR3 is CSARLLGETQYF. The CDR3 DNA is TGCAGTGCTAGACTACTCGGAGAGACCCAGTACTTC.

J is TRBJ1-4 and V is TRBV27; D may be TRBD1 (5 bases). CDR1 is MNHEY and CDR2 is SMNVEV in the germline V gene (reference sequence). V lost 5 bases, J lost 7 bases, and 20 bases lay in between. The CDR3 totals 16 residues. The CDR3 coding sequence is TGTGCCAGCAGTGTGGGACGCCACGCTGTGGGTGAAAAACTGTTTTTT. It yields the protein CASSVGRHAVGEKLFF.

Details on this clonotype: The junction departs from germline at one end; a sequencing error may be responsible. The CDR3, as DNA: TGTGCCAGCAGTGCTAGTGGGATCAATGAGCCCCAGCATTTT. It encodes CASSASGINEPQHF. The chain uses TRBV28 and TRBJ1-5; the D is unclear. From germline, CDR1 is MDHEN and CDR2 SYDVKM. The CDR3 totals 14 residues.

The J gene is TRBJ1-1, the V gene TRBV30; D is ambiguous. Trimming left V 3 bases short and J 1 base short, with 24 bases between. The CDR3 consists of 18 residues. Looked up from germline, CDR1 is GTSNPN and CDR2 is SVGIG (reference sequence). The CDR3 loop is CAWSGKVWAVRKNTEAFF. The CDR3 DNA sequence: TGTGCCTGGAGCGGGAAGGTTTGGGCAGTAAGGAAGAACACTGAAGCTTTCTTT. Together with reference TRBV30 and TRBJ1-1, the CDR3 gives the full variable domain: SQTIHQWPATLVQPVGSPLSLECTVEGTSNPNLYWYRQAAGRGLQLLFYSVGIGQISSEVPQNLSASRPQDRQFILSSKKLLLSDSGFYLCAWSGKVWAVRKNTEAFFGQGTRLTVV.

This clonotype was seen a single time. V is TRBV6-2 or TRBV6-3 and J is TRBJ1-5, with D tentatively TRBD1 (5 bases). Trimming removed 2 bases from V and 7 bases from J, with 18 bases in between. This CDR3 spans 16 amino acids. Germline V CDR1 and CDR2: MNHEY, SVGEGT. The chain's CDR3 is CASSYPKGGGGQPQHF. The CDR3, as DNA: TGTGCCAGCAGTTACCCGAAAGGTGGCGGGGGGCAGCCCCAGCATTTT.

The chain has TRBV5-6 and TRBJ2-2; 11 nucleotides match TRBD1. The CDR3 has 16 amino acids. Germline trimming cut 4 bases from V and 3 bases from J; bases unmatched to any gene: 5. The germline CDR1 and CDR2 sequences are SGHDT and YYEEEE. In DNA form, the CDR3 reads TGTGCCAGCAGCCAGGACAGGGGGCAGGACACCGGGGAGCTGTTTTTT. Its protein is CASSQDRGQDTGELFF.

The genes are TRBV12-3 or TRBV12-4 and TRBJ2-1; the D is unclear. Between the trimmed V and J ends, which lost 5 bases and 0 bases, there was a span of 11 bases. The length of the CDR3 is 15 residues. CDR3 in DNA: TGTGCCAGCAGTCGGCAAGCTACCTCCTACAATGAGCAGTTCTTC. Translation: CASSRQATSYNEQFF.

The chain recombines TRBV7-2 with TRBJ1-2; a possible D gene is TRBD1 (6 bases). Per germline, CDR1 SGHTA and CDR2 FQGNSA. The CDR3 extends over 13 amino acids. The ends were cut back, 10 bases at V and 7 bases at J, with 19 bases in the middle. The CDR3 DNA sequence: TGTGCCACCCAAGTAGAGGGGGGTCGTGGCTACACCTTC. It yields the protein CATQVEGGRGYTF.

The CDR3 nucleotides read TGTGCCAGCAGTTTAGCGGAGTACGAGCAGTACTTC. Its translation: CASSLAEYEQYF. The chain carries TRBV28 and TRBJ2-7, with D uncertain. The V gene's germline CDR1 is MDHEN and CDR2 SYDVKM. V lost 2 bases, J lost 4 bases, and 6 bases lay in between. The CDR3 covers 12 residues.

About this clonotype: Its ends do not fully match the called genes, so a read error is possible. The chain carries TRBV2 and TRBJ2-1; 9 bases align to TRBD1. The CDR3 is 18 amino acids. The germline CDR1 and CDR2 sequences are SNHLY and FYNNEI. The CDR3 DNA follows: TGTGCCAGCAGTGAACCACGGAGAGGGACAGGGTCCTTCAATGAGCAGTTCTTC. It specifies CASSEPRRGTGSFNEQFF.

This clonotype came up once. The V gene is TRBV3-1, the J gene TRBJ1-5; no clear D. The CDR3 extends over 14 amino acids. Per the germline V gene, CDR1 is LGHDT and CDR2 is YNNKEL (reference sequence). V was cut by 5 bases and J by 6 bases, with 14 bases left in between. The DNA for the CDR3 is TGTGCCAGCAGCGGTCGAGGCTTGTCTCAGCCCCAGCATTTT. Amino acid sequence: CASSGRGLSQPQHF.

The rearrangement joins TRBV18 to TRBJ1-1; D is unclear. The CDR3 spans 16 residues. Germline values: CDR1 KGHSH, CDR2 LQKENI. Trimming cost V 0 bases and J 4 bases, with 15 bases left between them. The DNA for the CDR3 is TGTGCCAGCTCACCACCCGAGAGGGCCACCCCCACTGAAGCTTTCTTT. The encoded protein is CASSPPERATPTEAFF.

V is TRBV6-6 and J is TRBJ2-7; possible D gene TRBD2, 5 bases. The germline gives CDR1 MNHNY, CDR2 SVGAGI (reference sequence). Trimming took 4 bases from V and 3 from J, leaving 10 bases between them. The CDR3 totals 13 residues. CDR3 region: CASSLGRGYEQYF. In DNA, the CDR3 is TGTGCCAGCAGTTTAGGTCGGGGCTACGAGCAGTACTTC.